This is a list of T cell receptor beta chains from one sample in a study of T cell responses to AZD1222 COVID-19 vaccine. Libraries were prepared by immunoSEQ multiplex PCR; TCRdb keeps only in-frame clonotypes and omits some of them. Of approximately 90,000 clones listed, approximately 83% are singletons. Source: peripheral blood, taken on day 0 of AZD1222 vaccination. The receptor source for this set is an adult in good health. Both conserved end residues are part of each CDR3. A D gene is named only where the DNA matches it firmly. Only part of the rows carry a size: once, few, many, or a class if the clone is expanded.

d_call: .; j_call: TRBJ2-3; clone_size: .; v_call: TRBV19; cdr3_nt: TGTGCCAGTAGTATCTGGCCGGATCCTAGCACAGATACGCAGTATTTT; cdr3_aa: CASSIWPDPSTDTQYF
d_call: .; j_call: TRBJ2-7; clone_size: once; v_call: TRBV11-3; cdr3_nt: TGTGCCAGCAGCTTAGTACTCTCCTCCTACGAGCAGTACTTC; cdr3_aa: CASSLVLSSYEQYF
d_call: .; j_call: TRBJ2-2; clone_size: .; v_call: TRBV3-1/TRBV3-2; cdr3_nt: TGTGCCAGCATGGGGACAACCAACACCGGGGAGCTGTTTTTT; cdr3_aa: CASMGTTNTGELFF
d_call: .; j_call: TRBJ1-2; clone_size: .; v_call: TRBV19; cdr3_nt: TGTGCCAGTAGTTTGCCAGGGAACCTCTATGGCTACACCTTC; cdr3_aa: CASSLPGNLYGYTF
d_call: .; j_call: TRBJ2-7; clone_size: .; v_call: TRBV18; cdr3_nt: TGTGCCAGCTCACCACCCGGACTGGACGAGCAGTACTTC; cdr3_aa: CASSPPGLDEQYF
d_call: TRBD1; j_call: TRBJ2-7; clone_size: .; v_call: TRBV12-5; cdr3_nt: TGTGCTAGTGGCCCAGGACAGGGCACTTTTTCCTACGAGCAGTACTTC; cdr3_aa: CASGPGQGTFSYEQYF
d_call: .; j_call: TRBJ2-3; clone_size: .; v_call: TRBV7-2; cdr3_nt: TGTGCCAGCAGCCTGTACCCTAGCACAGATACGCAGTATTTT; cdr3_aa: CASSLYPSTDTQYF
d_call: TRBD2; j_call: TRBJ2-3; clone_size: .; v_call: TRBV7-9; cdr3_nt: TGTGCCAGCAGCTTACGGGAGGTGGGGACAGATACGCAGTATTTT; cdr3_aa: CASSLREVGTDTQYF
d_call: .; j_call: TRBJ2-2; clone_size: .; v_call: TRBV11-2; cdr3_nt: TGTGCCAGCAGTAAAACTGGGGCGGACACCGGGGAGCTGTTTTTT; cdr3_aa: CASSKTGADTGELFF
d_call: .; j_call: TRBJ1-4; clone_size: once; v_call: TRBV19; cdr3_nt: TGTGCCAGTAGTAGGGGGACGTTAGCAACTAATGAAAAACTGTTTTTT; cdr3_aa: CASSRGTLATNEKLFF
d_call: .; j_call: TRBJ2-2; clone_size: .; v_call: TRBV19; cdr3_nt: TGTGCCAGTAGTGCCTACATCAACACCGGGGAGCTGTTTTTT; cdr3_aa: CASSAYINTGELFF
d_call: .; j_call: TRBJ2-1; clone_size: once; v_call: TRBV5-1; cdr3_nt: TGCGCCAGCAGCTTGGTAGCCGTCAGCGGAGGATACAATGAGCAGTTCTTC; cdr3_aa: CASSLVAVSGGYNEQFF
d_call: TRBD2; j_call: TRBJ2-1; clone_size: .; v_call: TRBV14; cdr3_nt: TGTGCCAGCAGCCAACCGGGACTAGCGGCCCCCGAGCAGTTCTTC; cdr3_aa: CASSQPGLAAPEQFF
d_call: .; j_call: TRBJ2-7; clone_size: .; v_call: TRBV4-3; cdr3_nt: TGCGCCAGCAGCCAAAACACAGGGCGCTACGAGCAGTACTTC; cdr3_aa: CASSQNTGRYEQYF
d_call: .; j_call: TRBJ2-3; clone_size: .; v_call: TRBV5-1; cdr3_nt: TGCGCCAGCAGCTTGGCCGCGAGGGCAGGGAACACAGATACGCAGTATTTT; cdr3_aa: CASSLAARAGNTDTQYF
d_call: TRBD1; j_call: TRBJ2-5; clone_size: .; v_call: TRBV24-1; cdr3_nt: TGTGCCACCAGTGATTCGGGACAGGGACAAGAGACCCAGTACTTC; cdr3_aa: CATSDSGQGQETQYF
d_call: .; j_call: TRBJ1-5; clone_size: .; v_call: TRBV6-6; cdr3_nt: TGTGCCAGCATCAAAGACATGGGAGATCAGCCCCAGCATTTT; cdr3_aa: CASIKDMGDQPQHF
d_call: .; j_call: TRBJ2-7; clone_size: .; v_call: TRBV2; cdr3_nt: TGTGCCAGCAGTGAAGGTGGGAGTACCTACGAGCAGTACTTC; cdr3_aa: CASSEGGSTYEQYF
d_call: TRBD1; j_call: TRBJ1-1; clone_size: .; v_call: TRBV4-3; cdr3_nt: TGCGCCAGCAGCCAAGACGACAGGGGAAACACTGAAGCTTTCTTT; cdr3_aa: CASSQDDRGNTEAFF
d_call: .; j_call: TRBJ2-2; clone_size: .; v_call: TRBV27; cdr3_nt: TGTGCCAGCAGTTTATACAGGGATTTGCGGACCGGGGAGCTGTTTTTT; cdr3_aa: CASSLYRDLRTGELFF
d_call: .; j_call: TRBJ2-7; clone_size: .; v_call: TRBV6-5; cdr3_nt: TGTGCCAGCAGTACCAACTACGAGCAGTACTTC; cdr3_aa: CASSTNYEQYF
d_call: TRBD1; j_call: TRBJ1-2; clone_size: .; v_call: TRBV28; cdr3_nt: TGTGCCAGCAGAGGGGGCCAACGGAACTATGGCTACACCTTC; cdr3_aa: CASRGGQRNYGYTF
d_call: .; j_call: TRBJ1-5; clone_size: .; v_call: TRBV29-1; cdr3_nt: TGCAGCGTTGGTGAGCGGATGGATCAGCCCCAGCATTTT; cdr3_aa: CSVGERMDQPQHF
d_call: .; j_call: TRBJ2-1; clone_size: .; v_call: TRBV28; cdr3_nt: TGTGCCAGCAGTTTATCCTGGGGGTCATCCCTAACGGGACCACGGGGTTCGGGGCAGTTCTTC; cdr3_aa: CASSLSWGSSLTGPRGSGQFF